One and the same sample provided the 21 T cell receptor beta chains below, sequenced in a study of blood T cell repertoires in COVID-19 (dated by TCRdb to 2019 to 2021). The library was obtained by the immunoSEQ multiplex PCR assay. Imported from immuneACCESS, the table was reduced by TCRdb to in-frame sequences with V and J called. These copies leave out some clones; in studies compared against another copy, an unresolved V gene accounts for under half, and the cause of the remainder is not known. The sample records roughly 230,000 clones, over 80% of which are singletons. Around 5.2% of the sample is held by the ten biggest clonotypes. The sequenced material came from peripheral blood. These receptors all stem from a human donor in a cohort sampled during active COVID-19.

The rearrangement links TRBV19 to TRBJ1-5, with a weak D call TRBD1 (6 bases). The germline gives CDR1 LNHDA, CDR2 SQIVND (reference sequence). V was shortened by 9 bases and J by 4 bases, with 10 bases between the two germline ends. The length of the CDR3 is 12 residues. The CDR3 here is CASETGNQPQHF. The CDR3, as DNA: TGTGCCAGCGAAACAGGGAATCAGCCCCAGCATTTT. The full variable domain, completed using reference TRBV19 and TRBJ1-5, is DGGITQSPKYLFRKEGQNVTLSCEQNLNHDAMYWYRQDPGQGLRLIYYSQIVNDFQKGDIAEGYSVSREKKESFPLTVTSAQKNPTAFYLCASETGNQPQHFGDGTRLSIL.

V gene TRBV30 combines with J gene TRBJ2-1, with TRBD2 matching over 7 bases. With 0 bases clipped from V and 2 bases from J, the junction kept 7 bases outside the gene matches. Germline-derived CDR1 and CDR2 are GTSNPN and SVGIG (reference sequence). The CDR3 consists of 16 residues. As DNA, the CDR3 is TGTGCCTGGAGTGTTTGTAGGGAGGGGACCTACAATGAGCAGTTCTTC. It encodes CAWSVCREGTYNEQFF.

The rearrangement uses TRBV6-5 and TRBJ1-2; D possibly corresponds to TRBD1 (5 bases). Germline V gene data show CDR1 as MNHEY and CDR2 as SVGAGI. V lost 6 bases to trimming and J lost 1 base, with 9 bases between them. This CDR3 has 13 amino acids. The CDR3 sequence is CASSQQDNYGYTF. The CDR3 DNA sequence: TGTGCCAGCAGCCAACAGGATAACTATGGCTACACCTTC.

Note on this clone: Additional DNA sequences in this sample encode the identical CDR3. The chain uses TRBV18 and TRBJ2-7; a weak D match, TRBD1 (6 bases). The length of the CDR3 is 13 residues. Trimming cost V 3 bases and J 1 base, with 7 bases left between them. Germline values: CDR1 KGHSH, CDR2 LQKENI. CDR3 sequence: CASSPGQSYEQYF. CDR3 in DNA: TGTGCCAGCTCACCCGGACAGTCCTACGAGCAGTACTTC. The complete variable domain, with remaining parts taken from reference TRBV18 and TRBJ2-7, reads NAGVMQNPRHLVRRRGQEARLRCSPMKGHSHVYWYRQLPEEGLKFMVYLQKENIIDESGMPKERFSAEFPKEGPSILRIQQVVRGDSAAYFCASSPGQSYEQYFGPGTRLTVT.

V usage is TRBV3-1 (or the pseudogene TRBV3-2) and J usage is TRBJ1-1, with TRBD1 identical over 7 bases. The CDR3 is 12 amino acids. The germline V gene encodes CDR1 LGHDT and CDR2 YNNKEL (reference sequence). After removal of 6 bases from V and 5 bases from J, the junction contained 3 bases not matched to a gene. CDR3 protein: CASRQGKTEAFF. The CDR3 nucleotides are TGTGCCAGCAGACAGGGGAAGACTGAAGCTTTCTTT.

This clone appeared a few times. This rearrangement joins TRBV28 to TRBJ1-5; 8 bases line up with TRBD1. V lost 5 bases and J lost 1; bases outside the gene matches: 4. Germline V gene data show CDR1 as MDHEN and CDR2 as SYDVKM. The CDR3 is 15 amino acids. The CDR3 nucleotides are TGTGCCAGCAGTGCGGACAGGGCCAGCAATCAGCCCCAGCATTTT. It codes for CASSADRASNQPQHF.

The chain has TRBV18 and TRBJ2-3, with D perhaps matching TRBD2 (7 bases). The CDR3 length is 16 residues. V was cut by 0 bases and J by 5 bases, with 15 bases left in between. The germline gives CDR1 KGHSH, CDR2 LQKENI. CDR3: CASSPPWAGAGDTQYF. DNA of the CDR3: TGTGCCAGCTCACCACCGTGGGCGGGGGCCGGAGATACGCAGTATTTT.

The rearrangement uses TRBV28 and TRBJ1-2; D is ambiguous. The CDR3 contains 13 residues. Between the trimmed V and J ends, which lost 10 bases and 0 bases, there was a span of 12 bases. The germline V gene has CDR1 MDHEN and CDR2 SYDVKM. CDR3 protein: CAITAGANYGYTF. In DNA form, the CDR3 reads TGTGCCATTACGGCGGGAGCTAACTATGGCTACACCTTC.

The genes are TRBV7-2 and TRBJ2-6; tentatively, D is TRBD1 (6 bases). The germline V gene encodes CDR1 SGHTA and CDR2 FQGNSA. CDR3 size: 14 residues. Trimming shortened V by 6 bases and J by 2 bases, and 8 bases separated the two germline ends. The CDR3 spells CASRSGAGANVLTF. The CDR3, as DNA: TGTGCCAGCAGGTCAGGGGCTGGGGCCAACGTCCTGACTTTC.

The chain uses TRBV7-6 and TRBJ2-1; 9 bases are shared with TRBD2. The CDR3 spans 15 residues. J gave up 7 bases and V 2 bases, and 6 bases lay outside the gene matches. The germline gives CDR1 SGHVS, CDR2 FNYEAQ. CDR3 amino acids: CASSLPSGGKNEQFF. CDR3 DNA sequence: TGTGCCAGCAGCTTACCCAGCGGGGGGAAGAATGAGCAGTTCTTC.

The chain employs TRBV7-9 and TRBJ1-5; TRBD1 aligns across 9 bases. This CDR3 contains 13 residues. From germline, CDR1 is SEHNR and CDR2 FQNEAQ (reference sequence). Trimming removed 9 bases from V and 7 bases from J; junction bases left unmatched: 7. The CDR3 is CASQQGAGQPQHF. The CDR3 DNA reads TGTGCCAGTCAACAGGGGGCGGGACAGCCCCAGCATTTT. The variable domain in full, with the rest retrieved from reference TRBV7-9 and TRBJ1-5, is DTGVSQNPRHKITKRGQNVTFRCDPISEHNRLYWYRQTLGQGPEFLTYFQNEAQLEKSRLLSDRFSAERPKGSFSTLEIQRTEQGDSAMYLCASQQGAGQPQHFGDGTRLSIL.

This clone was picked up one time. The chain links TRBV5-8 to TRBJ2-3; 9 nucleotides align to TRBD1. The V and J ends lost 0 bases and 5 bases, in that order; junction bases with no gene match: 1. Per the germline V gene, CDR1 is SGHTS and CDR2 is YDEGEE. The CDR3 has 14 residues. This CDR3 is CASSLETGGDTQYF. In DNA, the CDR3 is TGTGCCAGCAGCTTGGAGACAGGGGGAGATACGCAGTATTTT.

The V gene is TRBV27, the J gene TRBJ2-3, with 7 bases identical to TRBD1. V was pared by 6 bases and J by 0 bases, with 3 bases of the junction left unmatched. CDR3 length: 14 amino acids. CDR1 is MNHEY and CDR2 is SMNVEV in the germline V gene (reference sequence). The DNA of the CDR3 is TGTGCCAGCAGAGACAGGGCTAGCACAGATACGCAGTATTTT. It encodes CASRDRASTDTQYF.

About this clone itself: This same CDR3 is encoded by further DNA sequences in the sample. The chain has TRBV5-1 and TRBJ1-2; 7 bases map to TRBD1. After removal of 0 bases from V and 5 bases from J, the junction contained 4 bases not matched to a gene. CDR3 length equals 14 residues. Germline CDR1 and CDR2: SGHRS and YFSETQ. The CDR3 coding sequence is TGCGCCAGCAGCTTGGGGGACAGTAATTATGGCTACACCTTC. Encoded protein: CASSLGDSNYGYTF.

The chain joins TRBV9 to TRBJ2-7; tentative D call: TRBD1 (5 bases). CDR1 and CDR2 (germline): SGDLS, YYNGEE. V lost 0 bases, J lost 6 bases, and 10 bases lay in between. This CDR3 has 13 residues. The CDR3 DNA follows: TGTGCCAGCAGCGTAGAGGGGTTCGGCGAGCAGTACTTC. Translating gives CASSVEGFGEQYF.

This chain links TRBV7-3 with TRBJ2-1; 8 bases are shared with TRBD1. Trimming at V came to 3 bases and at J to 4 bases, leaving 8 bases not matched to a gene. The CDR3 spans 16 residues. Germline values: CDR1 SGHTA, CDR2 FQGTGA. CDR3 sequence: CASSLSLGQGYNEQFF. In DNA form, the CDR3 reads TGTGCCAGCAGCTTGAGTCTCGGACAGGGATACAATGAGCAGTTCTTC.

CDR3 in amino acids: CASSLDRGYSEQYF. The CDR3 bases are TGCGCCAGCAGCTTGGACAGGGGATATAGCGAGCAGTACTTC. The V call is TRBV5-1, the J call TRBJ2-7; TRBD1 matches 7 bases. The CDR3 totals 14 residues. Germline V lookup: CDR1 SGHRS, CDR2 YFSETQ. Trimming took 0 bases from V and 6 from J; bases not matched to a gene: 6.

The DNA for the CDR3 is TGTGCCAGCAGCGGGGGGGGAGCTTTCTTT. It encodes CASSGGGAFF. J is TRBJ1-1 and V is TRBV6-6; the D gene is possibly TRBD1 (5 bases). V was shortened by 6 bases and J by 10 bases, with 9 bases between the two germline ends. The CDR3 is 10 amino acids. Germline V gives CDR1 MNHNY, CDR2 SVGAGI (reference sequence).

In its sample, this clone was seen once. The chain carries TRBV27 and TRBJ2-7; 9 bases align to TRBD2. Germline lookup yields CDR1 MNHEY and CDR2 SMNVEV (reference sequence). The CDR3 runs to 16 residues. V shed 3 bases, J shed 4 bases, and the junction held 10 bases outside the gene matches. The CDR3 spells CASSFVAGARGYEQYF. The CDR3 DNA sequence: TGTGCCAGCAGTTTCGTAGCGGGGGCCCGCGGGTACGAGCAGTACTTC.

This clone was counted at least ten times. The chain employs TRBV28 and TRBJ2-7, with 12 bases fitting TRBD2. CDR3 length: 15 amino acids. CDR1 is MDHEN and CDR2 is SYDVKM in the germline V gene. V was pared by 4 bases and J by 4 bases, with 5 bases of the junction left unmatched. The CDR3 reads CASSSSGRAGYEQYF. The CDR3 DNA sequence: TGTGCCAGCAGTTCTAGCGGGAGGGCCGGGTACGAGCAGTACTTC. The complete variable domain, with remaining parts taken from reference TRBV28 and TRBJ2-7, reads DVKVTQSSRYLVKRTGEKVFLECVQDMDHENMFWYRQDPGLGLRLIYFSYDVKMKEKGDIPEGYSVSREKKERFSLILESASTNQTSMYLCASSSSGRAGYEQYFGPGTRLTVT.

The rearrangement links TRBV5-1 to TRBJ2-1, with 12 bases fitting TRBD2. This CDR3 comprises 16 residues. The germline V gene encodes CDR1 SGHRS and CDR2 YFSETQ. V gave up 4 bases and J gave up 5 bases; unmatched junction bases: 7. The CDR3 DNA sequence: TGCGCCAGCAGCCAGTCTAGCGGGAGGGCACACAATGAGCAGTTCTTC. Amino acids: CASSQSSGRAHNEQFF.